The clone carrying this T cell receptor (beta chain) appeared once. Individuals in the exposed group had encountered a COVID-19 case within 2 weeks preceding study entry. Sequencing used immunoSEQ multiplex PCR; TCRdb keeps in-frame clones, though not all of them. Among fewer than 250,000 clones, nearly 90% were seen once, and the ten largest hold roughly 15%. The data derive from a study of blood T cell repertoires in COVID-19. About the research overall: Samples came from the United States, Italy and Spain, spanning acute and convalescent COVID-19.

This CDR3 spans 14 amino acids. Germline V CDR1 and CDR2: SGHRS, YFSETQ. With V trimmed by 4 bases and J by 3 bases, 4 bases remained unmatched. The sequence derives from a man aged 25-40 years who had been exposed to COVID-19. This chain uses TRBV5-1 with TRBJ1-2; TRBD1 agrees at 9 bases. The specimen sequenced was PBMCs or T cells enriched from blood (not recorded which). The CDR3 protein is CASSPTGGYYGYTF. The CDR3 DNA follows: TGCGCCAGCAGCCCCACAGGGGGCTACTATGGCTACACCTTC. The whole variable domain, remainder taken from reference TRBV5-1 and TRBJ1-2, is KAGVTQTPRYLIKTRGQQVTLSCSPISGHRSVSWYQQTPGQGLQFLFEYFSETQRNKGNFPGRFSGRQFSNSRSEMNVSTLELGDSALYLCASSPTGGYYGYTFGSGTRLTVV.